The following is a TCR beta chain sequence with its context. TCRdb's copy holds only in-frame clones and misses some; the assay was immunoSEQ multiplex PCR. This table has about 98,000 clones, roughly 94% appearing once. Germline values: CDR1 SGDLS, CDR2 YYNGEE. The CDR3 spans 13 residues. Trimming removed 3 bases at V and 7 bases at J, with 11 bases between. The data stem from a study of T cell changes during pregnancy in multiple sclerosis. The chain couples TRBV9 to TRBJ1-5; D gene ambiguous. This clonotype was obtained from a female donor in good health, enrolled as a control in a pregnancy study. Here the sequenced sample was peripheral blood, taken after pregnancy. CDR3 sequence: CASSATNGQPQHF. CDR3 nucleotide sequence: TGTGCCAGCAGCGCAACTAACGGACAGCCCCAGCATTTT.